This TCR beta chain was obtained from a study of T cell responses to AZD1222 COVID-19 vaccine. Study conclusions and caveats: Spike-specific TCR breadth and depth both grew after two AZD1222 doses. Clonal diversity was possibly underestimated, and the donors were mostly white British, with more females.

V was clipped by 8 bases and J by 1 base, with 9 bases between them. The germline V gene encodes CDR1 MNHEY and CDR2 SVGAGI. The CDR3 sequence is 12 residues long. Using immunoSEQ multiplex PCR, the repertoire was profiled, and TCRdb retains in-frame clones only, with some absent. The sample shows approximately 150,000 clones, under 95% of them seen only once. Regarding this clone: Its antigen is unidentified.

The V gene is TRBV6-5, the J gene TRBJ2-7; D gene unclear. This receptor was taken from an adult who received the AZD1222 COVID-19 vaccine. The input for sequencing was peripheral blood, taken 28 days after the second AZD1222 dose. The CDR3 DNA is TGTGCCAGCGAAGCCCTTTCCTACGAGCAGTACTTC. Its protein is CASEALSYEQYF.